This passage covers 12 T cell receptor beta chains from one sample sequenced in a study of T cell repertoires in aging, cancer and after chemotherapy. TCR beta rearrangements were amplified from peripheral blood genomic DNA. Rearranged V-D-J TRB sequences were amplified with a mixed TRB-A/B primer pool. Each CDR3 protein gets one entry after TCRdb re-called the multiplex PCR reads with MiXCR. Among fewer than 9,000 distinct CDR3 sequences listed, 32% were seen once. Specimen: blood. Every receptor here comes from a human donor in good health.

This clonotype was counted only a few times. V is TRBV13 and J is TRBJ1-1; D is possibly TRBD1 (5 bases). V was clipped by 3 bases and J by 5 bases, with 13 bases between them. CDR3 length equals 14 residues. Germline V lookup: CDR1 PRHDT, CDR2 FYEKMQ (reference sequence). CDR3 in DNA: TGTGCCAGCAGCTTTGTAGGGGTGAGGACTGAAGCTTTCTTT. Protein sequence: CASSFVGVRTEAFF.

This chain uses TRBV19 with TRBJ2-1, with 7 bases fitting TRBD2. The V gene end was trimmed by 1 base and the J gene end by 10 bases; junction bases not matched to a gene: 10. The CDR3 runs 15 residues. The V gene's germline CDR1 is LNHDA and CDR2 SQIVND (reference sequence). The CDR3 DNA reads TGTGCCAGTAGTATAGCCCAGGGAGGGGCCTACGAGCAGTTCTTC. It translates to CASSIAQGGAYEQFF.

In DNA form, the CDR3 reads TGTGCCAGCAGCTTGGAGGACAGGGTTGGTTCACCCCTCCACTTT. Translating it yields CASSLEDRVGSPLHF. V gene TRBV5-4 combines with J gene TRBJ1-6, with 8 bases aligning to TRBD1. V dropped 0 bases and J dropped 9; count of bases not matched to a gene: 5. CDR3 length: 15 residues. Germline lookup yields CDR1 SGHNT and CDR2 YYREEE (reference sequence).

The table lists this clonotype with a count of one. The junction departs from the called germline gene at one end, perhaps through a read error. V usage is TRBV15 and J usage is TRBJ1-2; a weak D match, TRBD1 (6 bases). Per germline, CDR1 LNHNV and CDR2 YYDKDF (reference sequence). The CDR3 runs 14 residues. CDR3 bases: TGTGTCACCAGCACCACAAACAGGGCTTATGGCTACACCTTC. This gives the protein CVTSTTNRAYGYTF.

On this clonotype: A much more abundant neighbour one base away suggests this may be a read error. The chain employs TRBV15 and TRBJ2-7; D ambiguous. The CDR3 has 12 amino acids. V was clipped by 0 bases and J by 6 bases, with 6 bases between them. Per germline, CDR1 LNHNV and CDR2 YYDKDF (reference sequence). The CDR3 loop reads CATSRDVAEQYF. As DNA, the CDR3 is TGTGCCACCAGCAGAGATGTGGCCGAGCAGTACTTC.

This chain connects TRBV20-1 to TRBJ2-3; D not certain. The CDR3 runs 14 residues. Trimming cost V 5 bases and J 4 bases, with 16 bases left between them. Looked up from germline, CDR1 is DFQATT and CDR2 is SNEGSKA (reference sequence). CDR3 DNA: TGCAGTGCTCCAGCTCATCTGGGCCCAGATACGCAGTATTTT. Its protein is CSAPAHLGPDTQYF.

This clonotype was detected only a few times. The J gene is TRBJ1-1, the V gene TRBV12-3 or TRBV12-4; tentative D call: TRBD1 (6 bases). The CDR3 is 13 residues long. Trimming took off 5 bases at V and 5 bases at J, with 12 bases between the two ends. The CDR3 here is CASSMGARTEAFF. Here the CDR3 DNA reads TGTGCCAGCAGTATGGGGGCGCGGACTGAAGCTTTCTTT.

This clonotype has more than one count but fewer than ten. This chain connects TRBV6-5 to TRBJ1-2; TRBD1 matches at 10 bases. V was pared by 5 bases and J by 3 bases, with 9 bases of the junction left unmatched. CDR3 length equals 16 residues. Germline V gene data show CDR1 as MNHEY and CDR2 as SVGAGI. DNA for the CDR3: TGTGCCAGCAGTACTCTCGGACAGGGGGAAGACTATGGCTACACCTTC. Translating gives CASSTLGQGEDYGYTF.

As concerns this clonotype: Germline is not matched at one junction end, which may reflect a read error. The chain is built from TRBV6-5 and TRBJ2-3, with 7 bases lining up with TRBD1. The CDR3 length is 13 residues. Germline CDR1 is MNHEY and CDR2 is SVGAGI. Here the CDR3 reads CASTKTGTDTKYF. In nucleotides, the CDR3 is TGTGCCAGCACAAAAACAGGGACAGATACGAAGTATTTT.

The chain's CDR3 is CASRSTGLRTDTQYF. The CDR3 region has the DNA TGTGCCAGCAGATCGACGGGACTTCGCACAGATACGCAGTATTTT. The chain combines TRBV7-2 with TRBJ2-3, with D tentatively TRBD2 (6 bases). CDR1 is SGHTA, CDR2 FQGNSA, per germline. This CDR3 region has 15 residues. Deletions cut 6 bases from V and 1 base from J, with 14 bases between.

The chain's CDR3 is CASSLPDPGELFF. CDR3 in DNA: TGCGCCAGCAGCCTCCCCGACCCCGGGGAGCTGTTTTTT. The chain links TRBV5-1 to TRBJ2-2, with no clear D. The CDR3 loop spans 13 amino acids. CDR1 is SGHRS and CDR2 is YFSETQ in the germline V gene. Trimming took off 4 bases at V and 6 bases at J, with 10 bases between the two ends.

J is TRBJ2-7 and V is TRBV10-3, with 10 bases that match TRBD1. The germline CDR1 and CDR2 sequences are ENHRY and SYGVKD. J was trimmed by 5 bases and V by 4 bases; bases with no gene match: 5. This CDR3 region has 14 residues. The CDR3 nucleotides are TGTGCCATCAGTGGGGACAGGGGCGTGAACGAGCAGTACTTC. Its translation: CAISGDRGVNEQYF.